These 28 T cell receptor beta chains were sequenced from one sample in a study of vaccination and CD4 T cells after COVID-19 (dated by TCRdb to between 2021 and 2023). The library was obtained by PCR. The sequencer listed for this sample is Illumina iSeq 100. DNA from cultured CD4+ T cells underwent TCR sequencing with the Oncomine TCR Beta short-read assay at the Johns Hopkins FTIC core. TCRdb trimmed public reads at Q25 via fastp, called clones via MiXCR and kept in-frame beta chains. One record per CDR3 amino acid sequence lists the most common genes and DNA. The sample contains around 13,000 distinct CDR3 sequences, about 36% of them found a single time. About 17% of the sample is taken by the ten largest. The treatment or condition label, as the study defines it: approximately nine-day PBMC culture with coronavirus spike peptide pools or control peptides (ViraFEST assay). Their antigens remain unidentified.

The sample consisted of cultured CD4+ T cells from blood. Every receptor here comes from a human donor with COVID-19.

V gene TRBV5-1 combines with J gene TRBJ2-2; the D is unclear. Germline loops: CDR1 SGHRS, CDR2 YFSETQ. The ends were cut back, 0 bases at V and 4 bases at J, with 10 bases in the middle. The CDR3 runs to 15 residues. CDR3 DNA sequence: TGCGCCAGCAGCTTGGAAGGGTGGGGCACCGGGGAGCTGTTTTTT. Translated, it gives CASSLEGWGTGELFF.

This clonotype was observed a few times. This chain links TRBV7-2 with TRBJ1-5; 7 bases align to TRBD1. Trimming at V came to 3 bases and at J to 0 bases, leaving 17 bases not matched to a gene. CDR3 length equals 20 residues. Germline V gives CDR1 SGHTA, CDR2 FQGNSA. The CDR3 loop reads CASSLRQGLWDKNSNQPQHF. DNA of the CDR3: TGTGCCAGCAGCTTGCGACAGGGACTGTGGGACAAAAATAGCAATCAGCCCCAGCATTTT.

The chain couples TRBV20-1 to TRBJ1-5; D is unclear. The CDR3 contains 13 residues. The V and J ends lost 5 bases and 0 bases respectively, with 8 bases between them. From germline, CDR1 is DFQATT and CDR2 SNEGSKA (reference sequence). CDR3 protein: CSARYNSNQPQHF. The CDR3 nucleotides read TGCAGTGCTCGCTATAATAGCAATCAGCCCCAGCATTTT.

The gene calls are TRBV7-8 and TRBJ2-2; TRBD2 matches at 8 bases. Unmatched junction bases numbered 7, after V lost 4 bases and J lost 6 bases. This CDR3 has 15 residues. Germline V gene lookup returns CDR1 SGHVS and CDR2 FQNEAQ. The CDR3 loop reads CASSSRGSGAGELFF. In nucleotides, the CDR3 is TGTGCCAGCAGCTCCCGTGGTAGCGGGGCCGGGGAGCTGTTTTTT.

CDR3 amino acids: CASSLRGFYTDTQYF. CDR3 nucleotide sequence: TGTGCCAGCAGCCTGAGGGGATTTTACACAGATACGCAGTATTTT. The chain joins TRBV5-5 to TRBJ2-3, with D perhaps given as TRBD1 or TRBD2 (5 bases each). Per germline, CDR1 SGHKS and CDR2 YYEKEE (reference sequence). Between the trimmed V and J ends, which lost 4 bases and 2 bases, there was a span of 14 bases. The CDR3 sequence is 15 residues long.

In its sample, this clonotype was seen a few times. The rearrangement joins TRBV10-3 to TRBJ1-2, with 8 bases identical to TRBD1. V lost 4 bases to trimming and J lost 3 bases; unmatched junction nucleotides: 13. This CDR3 has 17 residues. From germline, CDR1 is ENHRY and CDR2 SYGVKD. The CDR3 protein is CAISGRTGHQGDYGYTF. The CDR3 coding sequence is TGTGCCATCAGTGGGAGGACAGGGCATCAGGGCGACTATGGCTACACCTTC.

This chain connects TRBV10-3 to TRBJ1-1; D is ambiguous. Trimming took 0 bases from V and 6 from J, leaving 14 bases between them. Germline lookup yields CDR1 ENHRY and CDR2 SYGVKD. The CDR3 runs to 15 residues. The CDR3 protein is CAISESSAANSEAFF. For the CDR3, the DNA is TGTGCCATCAGTGAGTCGTCGGCGGCTAACTCTGAAGCTTTCTTT.

The chain employs TRBV20-1 and TRBJ2-5, with 10 bases identical to TRBD2. J gave up 5 bases and V 6 bases, and 12 bases lay outside the gene matches. The CDR3 extends over 15 amino acids. The germline V gene encodes CDR1 DFQATT and CDR2 SNEGSKA (reference sequence). Here the CDR3 reads CSAPSAGGPWETQYF. The CDR3 DNA sequence: TGCAGTGCCCCTTCAGCGGGGGGGCCTTGGGAGACCCAGTACTTC.

For the CDR3, the DNA is TGCAGTGCTCCCCCCGAGGGGTTGGCTGAAGCTTTCTTT. Its protein product is CSAPPEGLAEAFF. This sequence joins TRBV20-1 and TRBJ1-1, with a tentative D call TRBD1 (5 bases). Germline V gene data show CDR1 as DFQATT and CDR2 as SNEGSKA (reference sequence). V gave up 5 bases and J gave up 6 bases, with 16 bases separating them. The CDR3 contains 13 residues.

Details on this clonotype: One end of the junction varies from germline; a read error may be responsible. In DNA form, the CDR3 reads TGTGCCAGCAGCCTAGCCACAGCGTACCAAGAGACCCAGTACTTC. Amino acids: CASSLATAYQETQYF. The J gene is TRBJ2-5, the V gene TRBV7-2; D might be TRBD2 (5 bases). The CDR3 covers 15 residues. Germline lookup yields CDR1 SGHTA and CDR2 FQGNSA.

The chain links TRBV7-2 to TRBJ2-5, with 15 bases matching TRBD2. The CDR3 is 21 amino acids. The germline CDR1 and CDR2 sequences are SGHTA and FQGNSA. After removal of 5 bases from V and 1 base from J, the junction contained 17 bases not matched to a gene. The CDR3 is CASSQERGLAGGLQSQETQYF. Written as DNA, the CDR3 is TGTGCCAGCAGCCAAGAGAGAGGACTAGCGGGGGGGCTACAGAGCCAAGAGACCCAGTACTTC.

This rearrangement joins TRBV12-3 or TRBV12-4 to TRBJ1-5; unclear D gene. Trimming left V 8 bases short and J 1 base short, with 9 bases between. The CDR3 sequence is 13 residues long. CDR3 protein: CASESSSNQPQHF. The CDR3 DNA follows: TGTGCCAGCGAATCTTCAAGCAATCAGCCCCAGCATTTT.

This clonotype was counted between two and nine times. The chain uses TRBV6-1 and TRBJ1-2, with no clear D. The CDR3 sequence is 14 residues long. CDR1 and CDR2 from the germline V gene are MNHNS and SASEGT. V shed 5 bases and J shed 6 bases, with 16 bases lying between them. The CDR3 sequence: CASSTQPIGNGYTF. CDR3 DNA: TGTGCCAGCAGTACCCAGCCCATCGGTAATGGCTACACCTTC.

V gene TRBV28 combines with J gene TRBJ1-1; tentatively, D is TRBD1 (5 bases). This CDR3 has 14 residues. Trimming left V 6 bases short and J 4 bases short, with 15 bases between. In germline, CDR1 is MDHEN, CDR2 SYDVKM. The CDR3 nucleotides read TGTGCCAGCAGACCCAGGGTTGAGGGCACTGAAGCTTTCTTT. Protein sequence: CASRPRVEGTEAFF.

The rearrangement joins TRBV10-3 to TRBJ2-3; 8 bases line up with TRBD2. Losses at the gene ends were 7 bases for V and 8 bases for J; bases not matched to a gene: 8. CDR1 and CDR2 (germline): ENHRY, SYGVKD. The CDR3 has 13 amino acids. The CDR3 loop is CAITPGLEVTQYF. DNA for the CDR3: TGTGCCATCACTCCGGGACTAGAGGTTACGCAGTATTTT.

This clonotype has a handful of counts. The rearrangement uses TRBV7-2 and TRBJ1-5; D unresolved. The CDR3 totals 12 residues. Germline V CDR1 and CDR2: SGHTA, FQGNSA. Trimming took off 1 base at V and 7 bases at J, with 5 bases between the two ends. CDR3 sequence: CASSLGRQPQHF. The CDR3 DNA reads as TGTGCCAGCAGCTTAGGTCGCCAGCCCCAGCATTTT.

This clonotype was detected only a few times. The rearrangement joins TRBV7-8 to TRBJ1-1; no reliable D call. The germline V gene has CDR1 SGHVS and CDR2 FQNEAQ. V shed 7 bases and J shed 3 bases, with 18 bases lying between them. CDR3 length equals 15 residues. CDR3 nucleotides: TGTGCCAGCAACCCTGCAGCGGGCAGGCACACTGAAGCTTTCTTT. Protein sequence: CASNPAAGRHTEAFF.

The chain links TRBV4-1 to TRBJ2-7; D is unresolved. Per the germline V gene, CDR1 is MGHRA and CDR2 is YSYEKL. This CDR3 region has 15 residues. The germline V and J ends were trimmed by 0 bases and 1 base, with 10 bases remaining between them. The CDR3 DNA follows: TGCGCCAGCAGCCAAGACGAGAAGTCTTCCTACGAGCAGTACTTC. It is translated as CASSQDEKSSYEQYF.

V and J are TRBV28 and TRBJ2-1; 12 bases are a match to TRBD1. Trimming took 6 bases from V and 4 from J; bases not matched to a gene: 7. The germline gives CDR1 MDHEN, CDR2 SYDVKM. The CDR3 spans 16 residues. For the CDR3, the DNA is TGTGCCAGCAGCTCCCGGGGACAGGGGGCATACAATGAGCAGTTCTTC. Amino acid sequence: CASSSRGQGAYNEQFF. Using reference TRBV28 and TRBJ2-1 for the parts outside the CDR3, the full variable domain is DVKVTQSSRYLVKRTGEKVFLECVQDMDHENMFWYRQDPGLGLRLIYFSYDVKMKEKGDIPEGYSVSREKKERFSLILESASTNQTSMYLCASSSRGQGAYNEQFFGPGTRLTVL.

V gene TRBV27 combines with J gene TRBJ1-5; D unresolved. The V gene lost 0 bases and the J gene lost 9 bases, with 12 bases spanning the gap. CDR1 and CDR2 from the germline V gene are MNHEY and SMNVEV (reference sequence). There are 14 residues in the CDR3. The CDR3 here is CASSLSFRGAPQHF. The CDR3 DNA sequence: TGTGCCAGCAGTTTATCATTTAGAGGAGCGCCCCAGCATTTT.

This clonotype was observed a few times. The chain is built from TRBV7-8 and TRBJ2-6; D remains unclear. Germline loops: CDR1 SGHVS, CDR2 FQNEAQ. Trimming removed 6 bases at V and 0 bases at J, with 24 bases between. The CDR3 is 20 residues long. For the CDR3, the DNA is TGTGCCAGCAGGCTAAATCAAATAGTTCCCCGAGACTCTGGGGCCAACGTCCTGACTTTC. Translating gives CASRLNQIVPRDSGANVLTF.

This clonotype was found a few times. The chain couples TRBV30 to TRBJ2-7; the D is unclear. Germline loops: CDR1 GTSNPN, CDR2 SVGIG (reference sequence). The CDR3 has 15 residues. V gave up 0 bases and J gave up 4 bases, with 16 bases separating them. CDR3 DNA: TGTGCCTGGAGTGTGGGAACCGGAACCCAATACGAGCAGTACTTC. Encoded protein: CAWSVGTGTQYEQYF.

The chain links TRBV7-9 to TRBJ2-2; D possibly uses TRBD1 or TRBD2 (6 bases each). Germline V lookup: CDR1 SEHNR, CDR2 FQNEAQ (reference sequence). V lost 5 bases and J lost 4, with 14 bases in between. The CDR3 is 15 residues long. The CDR3 DNA sequence: TGTGCCAGCAGCGGGCACAGGGAGGCCACCGGGGAGCTGTTTTTT. Protein product: CASSGHREATGELFF.

The V gene is TRBV2, the J gene TRBJ1-5; 8 nucleotides agree with TRBD1. CDR3 length equals 13 residues. V was clipped by 9 bases and J by 6 bases; unmatched bases: 7. Germline V CDR1 and CDR2: SNHLY, FYNNEI. CDR3 in DNA: TGTGCCAGTTCGGACAGGGCCGCTCAGCCCCAGCATTTT. It codes for CASSDRAAQPQHF. Full variable domain (remainder filled in from reference TRBV2 and TRBJ1-5): EPEVTQTPSHQVTQMGQEVILRCVPISNHLYFYWYRQILGQKVEFLVSFYNNEISEKSEIFDDQFSVERPDGSNFTLKIRSTKLEDSAMYFCASSDRAAQPQHFGDGTRLSIL.

The chain has TRBV10-3 and TRBJ1-1; 8 nucleotides align to TRBD1. The CDR3 has 13 residues. With 4 bases clipped from V and 5 bases from J, the junction kept 3 bases outside the gene matches. CDR1 and CDR2 (germline): ENHRY, SYGVKD. CDR3: CAISGTGRTEAFF. As DNA, the CDR3 is TGTGCCATCAGTGGGACAGGGCGGACTGAAGCTTTCTTT.

The chain has TRBV12-2 and TRBJ1-5; TRBD1 reflects the table's D call only, with no check against the DNA. TRBV12-2 is a listed pseudogene. This CDR3 region has 15 residues. The CDR3 loop is CASRSGQCHNQPQHF. The CDR3 DNA reads TGTGCAAGTCGCTCTGGACAGTGTCACAATCAGCCCCAGCATTTT.

This clonotype was counted once. V gene TRBV23-1 combines with J gene TRBJ2-4, with D uncertain. TRBV23-1 is flagged as an ORF with uncertain function. The CDR3 spans 19 residues. V was trimmed by 0 bases and J by 1 base, leaving 19 bases between them. This CDR3 reads CASSQSIRPKEGAKNIQYF. The CDR3 nucleotides are TGCGCCAGCAGTCAATCGATACGACCTAAGGAAGGGGCCAAAAACATTCAGTACTTC.

The gene calls are TRBV19 and TRBJ2-7; maybe TRBD2 (5 bases). The CDR3 sequence is 14 residues long. V was cut by 5 bases and J by 2 bases, with 13 bases left in between. Looked up from germline, CDR1 is LNHDA and CDR2 is SQIVND (reference sequence). The CDR3 DNA reads TGTGCCAGTAGTTCTGGCGGACTTACCTACGAGCAGTACTTC. This sequence encodes CASSSGGLTYEQYF.